This T cell receptor beta chain was sequenced in a study of CD4 T cells in relation to SARS-CoV-2 and coronaviruses. Unexposed donor CD4+ T cells date from 2011-2018, before the COVID-19 pandemic. After nine to ten days of culture, CD4+ T cells were isolated. PBMCs were plated at a few million per well in IL-2-containing medium. On days 3 and 7, cultures got half fresh IL-2 medium. Study results and caveats: Each donor contributed either pre-pandemic or post-infection samples, not both.

Data came from immunoSEQ multiplex PCR; TCRdb stores just in-frame clones and leaves some out. Found here are tens of thousands of clones, over 70% of them singletons; the top ten hold 13%. CDR1 is KGHDR, CDR2 SFDVKD, per germline. There are 19 residues in the CDR3. Trimming took 1 base from V and 0 from J, leaving 18 bases between them. Comment on this clone: As yet, its antigen is unknown.

Sequencing used CD4+ T cells from PBMCs, cultured in vitro. The source of this sequence is a human donor in good health. The rearrangement joins TRBV24-1 to TRBJ1-5; D is unresolved. CDR3 region: CATSDFVSKSLLSNQPQHF. CDR3 DNA: TGTGCCACCAGTGATTTCGTCTCTAAATCCCTTCTTAGCAATCAGCCCCAGCATTTT.